This is a list of T cell receptor beta chains from one sample in a study of cytomegalovirus exposure and HLA in healthy donors. Profiled with immunoSEQ multiplex PCR; TCRdb holds only in-frame clones, not every one. The table lists under 250,000 clones, around 80% of them singletons. The sequenced sample consisted of PBMCs. Every receptor here comes from a man aged 40-49 years in good health and CMV-seropositive. The CDR3 runs from the conserved cysteine through the conserved F or W. A D gene is named only where the DNA matches it firmly. A row's size may be missing; if present it is once, few, many or a size class.

D	length	V	size	J	DNA	CDR3
NA	14	TRBV6-1	NA	TRBJ1-5	TGTGCCAGCAGAGGGGCCTTTCGGAATCAGCCCCAGCATTTT	CASRGAFRNQPQHF
TRBD2	14	TRBV5-1	NA	TRBJ2-5	TGCGCCAGCAGCTTGGGACTAGCGGGAGAGACCCAGTACTTC	CASSLGLAGETQYF
TRBD2	20	TRBV27	NA	TRBJ2-6	TGTGCCAGCAGTTCACTTCCGGGACTAGCGGGAGTGGGTGGGGCCAACGTCCTGACTTTC	CASSSLPGLAGVGGANVLTF
TRBD1	16	TRBV5-1	NA	TRBJ1-1	TGCGCCAGCAGCAATAGGACAGGGTGGAGGGGCACTGAAGCTTTCTTT	CASSNRTGWRGTEAFF
TRBD1	15	TRBV5-6	NA	TRBJ1-4	TGTGCCAGCAGCTCCCTCCGGGACAGGGGAGGAAAACTGTTTTTT	CASSSLRDRGGKLFF
TRBD1	16	TRBV29-1	NA	TRBJ1-1	TGCAGCGCCTTGGCCCGACCCCGGGACAGGAACACTGAAGCTTTCTTT	CSALARPRDRNTEAFF
TRBD1	12	TRBV25-1	NA	TRBJ2-7	TGTGCCAGCAGGGTGCCAGGGGGCGAGCAGTACTTC	CASRVPGGEQYF
TRBD1	13	TRBV27	NA	TRBJ1-1	TGTGCCAGCAGCGTTACAGGGGGCACTGAAGCTTTCTTT	CASSVTGGTEAFF
TRBD1	13	TRBV27	NA	TRBJ1-2	TGTGCCAGCAGTAAACAGGGGAACTATGGCTACACCTTC	CASSKQGNYGYTF
TRBD1	14	TRBV11-2	few	TRBJ1-1	TGTGCCAGCAGCCTACAGGGGAGGACCACTGAAGCTTTCTTT	CASSLQGRTTEAFF
NA	12	TRBV2	NA	TRBJ2-3	TGTGCCAGCGGGAGGAGCACAGATACGCAGTATTTT	CASGRSTDTQYF
TRBD1	13	TRBV5-1	few	TRBJ1-2	TGCGCCAGCAGCGTACAGGGGGCAGGGGGCTACACCTTC	CASSVQGAGGYTF
NA	16	TRBV4-1	NA	TRBJ2-2	TGCGCCAGCACCCCTGGCGGGGCAGCTATCACCGGGGAGCTGTTTTTT	CASTPGGAAITGELFF
TRBD1	17	TRBV5-6	NA	TRBJ1-3	TGTGCCAGCAGCCTGCAGGGGGCGATTGGGTCTGGAAACACCATATATTTT	CASSLQGAIGSGNTIYF
TRBD2	15	TRBV11-3	NA	TRBJ2-1	TGTGCCAGCAGCACCCGGACTAGCGCTTACAATGAGCAGTTCTTC	CASSTRTSAYNEQFF
TRBD1	12	TRBV2	NA	TRBJ1-1	TGTGCCAGCAGTGTCCCGGACAGGGAAGCTTTCTTT	CASSVPDREAFF
NA	15	TRBV2	few	TRBJ1-3	TGTGCCAGCAGTGACAGGACAGCCTCTGGAAACACCATATATTTT	CASSDRTASGNTIYF
NA	16	TRBV6-6	NA	TRBJ2-3	TGTGCCAGCAGTTACTCCCGGGACTTTCTCACAGATACGCAGTATTTT	CASSYSRDFLTDTQYF
NA	13	TRBV5-5	NA	TRBJ2-7	TGTGCCAGCAGCCCCGGAGGGAACTACGAGCAGTACTTC	CASSPGGNYEQYF
NA	13	TRBV7-9	NA	TRBJ2-1	TGTGCCAGCACCAACTTCGAATACAATGAGCAGTTCTTC	CASTNFEYNEQFF